This T cell receptor beta chain is from a study of early T cells in non-severe SARS-CoV-2 infection. This clonotype was seen a few times. TCRdb re-analysed the 5' RACE reads in MiXCR, keeping a single row per CDR3 protein. The table lists roughly 51,000 distinct CDR3 sequences, about 9.8% of them singletons. Sequenced: whole blood. This receptor was identified in an adult who was a healthcare worker with PCR-confirmed SARS-CoV-2 infection or an uninfected control (not recorded which).

The chain's CDR3 is CASMEGTNTGELFF. CDR3 nucleotide sequence: TGTGCCAGCATGGAGGGGACGAACACCGGGGAGCTGTTTTTT. The V call is TRBV2, the J call TRBJ2-2; weak D call: TRBD2 (6 bases). CDR1 is SNHLY and CDR2 is FYNNEI in the germline V gene. The CDR3 spans 14 residues. Trimming left V 7 bases short and J 0 bases short, with 9 bases between.